This T cell receptor beta chain was sequenced for a study of OX40 agonist ivuxolimab in advanced cancers. Patients with autoimmune history or systemic immunosuppression were excluded. The investigators sampled blood at baseline, at cycle 4 day 1, and at cycle 7 day 1. CDR1 and CDR2 from the germline V gene are LNHDA and SQIVND (reference sequence). The CDR3 covers 14 residues. The junction had 5 bases not matched to a gene; V was cut back by 6 bases and J by 2 bases. Data came from immunoSEQ multiplex PCR; TCRdb stores just in-frame clones and leaves some out. The sample consists of about 84,000 clones, 94% of them appearing once.

This specimen consisted of CD4+ or CD8+ T cells sorted from blood, obtained in a trial of the OX40 agonist ivuxolimab. This chain joins TRBV19 and TRBJ2-7; 9 bases are shared with TRBD1. The source of this sequence is an adult with an advanced solid tumor such as melanoma, head and neck, liver or kidney cancer. As DNA, the CDR3 is TGTGCCAGTAGGCCTGGACAGGGGCCCTACGAGCAGTACTTC. Translation: CASRPGQGPYEQYF.